These T cell receptor beta chains were read from a single sample in a study of T cell repertoires in cytomegalovirus infection. No antigen has been identified for these receptors. TCRdb independently ran MiXCR on the reads; one entry per CDR3 protein. The top ten clones hold 9.5% to 15% of a sample with 830,000 or so distinct CDR3 sequences, approximately 30% of them seen once. The starting material was cultured CD8+ T cells from PBMCs, obtained from culture after CMV antigen stimulation. The source is a human donor in good health (CMV status not recorded). Some clones in this sample may be carry-over from other donors' samples. Both conserved end residues are part of each CDR3. D genes are given only for firm matches. Clone sizes are given selectively: once, few, many, or a class where the clone is expanded.

CDR3 protein	CDR3 DNA	D gene	V gene	clone size	J gene
CASSYPLDSSAAYNSPLHF	TGTGCCAGCAGTTACCCTTTGGACAGCTCGGCGGCATATAATTCACCCCTCCACTTT	-	TRBV6-2/TRBV6-3	few	TRBJ1-6
CASTLRGGETQYF	TGTGCCAGCACCTTGAGGGGAGGTGAGACCCAGTACTTC	-	TRBV28	-	TRBJ2-5
CASGREAGQPQHF	TGTGCTAGTGGTCGGGAGGCCGGTCAGCCCCAGCATTTT	-	TRBV12-5	few	TRBJ1-5
CASRHKRGPDNEQFF	TGTGCCAGTAGACATAAACGGGGGCCAGACAATGAGCAGTTCTTC	-	TRBV7-6	few	TRBJ2-1
CASSPREKNGYTF	TGTGCCAGCAGTCCCAGGGAAAAGAATGGCTACACCTTC	-	TRBV6-5	few	TRBJ1-2
CASSLGRVRYGYTF	TGTGCCAGCAGTTTAGGCAGGGTACGCTATGGCTACACCTTC	-	TRBV12-3/TRBV12-4	-	TRBJ1-2
CASSTSPFSGANVLTF	TGTGCCAGCAGTACCAGTCCCTTCTCTGGGGCCAACGTCCTGACTTTC	-	TRBV27	-	TRBJ2-6
CASSSEPGQTKTGELFF	TGTGCCAGCAGTTCCGAACCGGGACAGACTAAGACCGGGGAGCTGTTTTTT	TRBD1	TRBV6-6	-	TRBJ2-2
CASSLQRAGGGNEQFF	TGTGCCAGCAGCCTTCAAAGAGCGGGGGGCGGGAATGAGCAGTTCTTC	TRBD2	TRBV9	few	TRBJ2-1
CASSIAGGGTEAFF	TGTGCCAGCAGCATCGCAGGGGGTGGCACTGAAGCTTTCTTT	TRBD1	TRBV7-6	-	TRBJ1-1
CASSYSQGLGGEQFF	TGTGCCAGCAGTTATTCTCAGGGGTTAGGGGGGGAGCAGTTCTTC	-	TRBV6-8	-	TRBJ2-1
CASSLMDSAYEQYF	TGTGCCAGCAGCTTGATGGACAGCGCCTACGAGCAGTACTTC	-	TRBV5-5	-	TRBJ2-7
CASSQSTTTGAVGDVTETQYF	TGTGCCAGCAGTCAATCAACGACGACAGGGGCCGTGGGGGACGTTACAGAGACCCAGTACTTC	TRBD1	TRBV11-2	few	TRBJ2-5
CASSFGTSGNTDTQYF	TGTGCCAGCAGCTTCGGGACTAGCGGCAACACAGATACGCAGTATTTT	TRBD2	TRBV7-6	many	TRBJ2-3
CASSSPWGPGGNEQFF	TGTGCCAGCAGCTCGCCATGGGGCCCGGGGGGGAATGAGCAGTTCTTC	TRBD2	TRBV7-8	many	TRBJ2-1
CASSHGGNRGLGWIGETQYF	TGTGCCAGCAGCCACGGAGGAAACAGGGGTTTGGGTTGGATTGGGGAGACCCAGTACTTC	TRBD1	TRBV11-3	-	TRBJ2-5
CASLGAEQFF	TGTGCCAGCCTGGGGGCTGAGCAGTTCTTC	-	TRBV2	-	TRBJ2-1
CASSYPHRGEAFF	TGTGCCAGCAGTTACCCCCACAGAGGTGAAGCTTTCTTT	-	TRBV6-2/TRBV6-3	few	TRBJ1-1
CASSLGFGVVDNEQFF	TGTGCTAGCAGCTTAGGTTTCGGGGTCGTCGACAATGAGCAGTTCTTC	-	TRBV7-7	-	TRBJ2-1
CASSEEGAAKNIQYF	TGTGCCAGCAGTGAAGAGGGGGCGGCCAAAAACATTCAGTACTTC	TRBD1	TRBV6-1	-	TRBJ2-4
CASMSGGGRDTGELFF	TGTGCCAGCATGTCCGGGGGGGGCCGAGACACCGGGGAGCTGTTTTTT	TRBD2	TRBV7-4	-	TRBJ2-2
CASSYRATDTQYF	TGTGCCAGCAGTTACAGGGCCACAGATACGCAGTATTTT	-	TRBV6-5	many	TRBJ2-3
CASSYVIPRTGRNEQFF	TGTGCCAGCAGTTACGTCATTCCCCGGACAGGGAGGAATGAGCAGTTCTTC	TRBD1	TRBV6-5	few	TRBJ2-1
CASIPGTENTGELFF	TGTGCCAGCATCCCCGGGACAGAGAACACCGGGGAGCTGTTTTTT	TRBD1	TRBV12-3/TRBV12-4	few	TRBJ2-2
CASSQDGLAGVEQFF	TGCGCCAGCAGCCAAGATGGACTAGCGGGGGTTGAGCAGTTCTTC	TRBD2	TRBV4-1	-	TRBJ2-1
CASRSSRATNEKLFF	TGTGCCAGCAGATCGAGCAGAGCAACTAATGAAAAACTGTTTTTT	-	TRBV7-8	many	TRBJ1-4
CSARDTGVVKWDTEAFF	TGCAGTGCTAGAGATACAGGGGTTGTAAAGTGGGACACTGAAGCTTTCTTT	TRBD1	TRBV20-1	few	TRBJ1-1
CASSLRGRWIDTQYF	TGTGCCAGCAGCTTAAGGGGCCGGTGGATTGATACGCAGTATTTT	-	TRBV7-6	few	TRBJ2-3
CASSFGSGREQYF	TGTGCCAGCAGCTTCGGGTCAGGACGCGAGCAGTACTTC	-	TRBV5-4	-	TRBJ2-7
CASSHGDGEAFF	TGTGCCAGCAGCCACGGGGACGGTGAAGCTTTCTTT	-	TRBV7-9	many	TRBJ1-1
CASSLRGLYSNQPQHF	TGTGCCAGCAGTTTAAGGGGATTATATAGCAATCAGCCCCAGCATTTT	-	TRBV27	many	TRBJ1-5
CATSRDQLAGGPGTDTQYF	TGTGCCACCAGCAGAGATCAACTAGCGGGGGGGCCCGGCACAGATACGCAGTATTTT	TRBD2	TRBV15	-	TRBJ2-3
CATSDRETGDGYTF	TGTGCCACCAGTGACCGGGAGACAGGGGATGGCTACACCTTC	TRBD1	TRBV24-1	-	TRBJ1-2
CASGLVFGTGGNEQFF	TGTGCTAGTGGTTTGGTTTTTGGGACAGGGGGCAATGAGCAGTTCTTC	TRBD1	TRBV12-5	few	TRBJ2-1
CASSFRGRGLDTEAFF	TGTGCCAGCAGCTTCAGGGGGAGGGGATTGGACACTGAAGCTTTCTTT	TRBD1	TRBV7-9	-	TRBJ1-1
CASSLAGGYIRKNEQFF	TGTGCCAGCAGTTTAGCAGGGGGGTATATCAGGAAGAATGAGCAGTTCTTC	-	TRBV27	few	TRBJ2-1
CASSMQTSGWDTQYF	TGTGCCAGTAGTATGCAGACTAGCGGGTGGGATACGCAGTATTTT	TRBD2	TRBV19	few	TRBJ2-3
CASSQEGSNTDTQYF	TGTGCCAGCAGCCAAGAGGGCTCAAACACAGATACGCAGTATTTT	-	TRBV4-2	-	TRBJ2-3
CASSRVQGADTQYF	TGTGCCAGCAGCCGTGTCCAGGGGGCAGATACGCAGTATTTT	TRBD1	TRBV7-9	few	TRBJ2-3
CASSYSRGKAYNEQFF	TGTGCCAGCAGTTACTCAAGGGGCAAAGCCTACAATGAGCAGTTCTTC	-	TRBV6-6	-	TRBJ2-1
CAISEEEFRKGVVGRGTVSCEQYF	TGTGCCATCAGTGAGGAGGAGTTCCGGAAAGGGGTCGTCGGGCGGGGTACGGTCTCCTGCGAGCAGTACTTC	-	TRBV10-3	-	TRBJ2-7
CASSSYTGSRANNEQFF	TGTGCCAGCAGTTCCTACACAGGGAGTCGAGCGAACAATGAGCAGTTCTTC	-	TRBV27	-	TRBJ2-1
CASTTGPGELFF	TGTGCCAGCACCACCGGGCCTGGGGAGCTGTTTTTT	-	TRBV6-1	-	TRBJ2-2
CASSGSSGEYNEQFF	TGTGCCAGCAGTGGTTCTAGCGGGGAATACAATGAGCAGTTCTTC	TRBD2	TRBV2	few	TRBJ2-1
CSVVWDGYGYTF	TGCAGCGTTGTCTGGGACGGCTATGGCTACACCTTC	-	TRBV29-1	-	TRBJ1-2
CASSPPTSGAYEQYF	TGTGCCAGCAGCCCTCCGACTAGCGGGGCTTACGAGCAGTACTTC	TRBD2	TRBV27	few	TRBJ2-7
CASRDGTSLTEAFF	TGTGCCAGCAGGGACGGGACTTCCTTAACTGAAGCTTTCTTT	-	TRBV27	few	TRBJ1-1
CASSSTTDGGTQYF	TGTGCCAGCAGTTCTACGACGGATGGGGGGACCCAGTACTTC	-	TRBV28	-	TRBJ2-5
CASSAPGQGETQYF	TGTGCCAGCAGCGCGCCGGGACAGGGAGAGACCCAGTACTTC	TRBD1	TRBV7-2	many	TRBJ2-5
CASSLGGQANTGELFF	TGTGCCAGCAGTTTGGGGGGCCAGGCGAACACCGGGGAGCTGTTTTTT	-	TRBV12-3/TRBV12-4	-	TRBJ2-2
CASSIEAVYNEQFF	TGTGCCAGTAGTATCGAAGCGGTTTACAATGAGCAGTTCTTC	-	TRBV19	-	TRBJ2-1